This TCR beta chain emerged from a study of identical twins. Broader study findings: Invariant T cells like MAIT and iNKT could partly confound the zero-insertion analyses.

The donor group consisted entirely of healthy Caucasians. The CDR3 is 18 residues long. Germline V lookup: CDR1 MNHNS, CDR2 SASEGT. V was clipped by 6 bases and J by 0 bases, with 21 bases between them. This clonotype occurred a few times. Its antigen is still unknown. Template switching created a universal primer site, and the cDNA included unique molecular identifiers. TCRdb reprocessed the 5' RACE reads with MiXCR, giving one entry per CDR3 protein. The repertoire holds about 240,000 distinct CDR3 sequences, with 8% to 11% as singletons. The TCR was taken from a middle-aged man in good health. The source material was memory T cells sorted from blood. The chain recombines TRBV6-1 with TRBJ2-1; the D call may be TRBD1 or TRBD2 (6 bases each). The CDR3 loop reads CASSRWGLTGSSYNEQFF. As DNA, the CDR3 is TGTGCCAGCAGCCGATGGGGACTGACAGGAAGCTCCTACAATGAGCAGTTCTTC.